Below, one T cell receptor (beta chain) is given with its context. Its antigen remains unknown. Genes and germline come from the mouse. Here immunoSEQ multiplex PCR was the method, and the copy in TCRdb shows in-frame clones only, minus some. The sample gives roughly 2,700 clones, approximately 48% of which show up once; 33% is in the top ten. This sample is drawn from a study of tissue T cells after allogeneic stem cell transplantation. Study-wide points: Few T cell clones were shared across patients, but motif clusters showed tissue-specific shared signatures.

The time point denotes: mouse harvest day 14 after allogeneic transplant. Mouse grafts combined 10^7 T-cell-depleted bone marrow cells with 10^6 splenic CD5+ T cells. This clonotype was obtained from a female BALB/c mouse given C57BL/6 T cells with graft-versus-host disease after an allogeneic hematopoietic cell transplant. The specimen was lymph node tissue.

The CDR3 sequence is CASSIWGGQDTQYF. The sequenced part of the CDR3 DNA is TGTGCCAGCAGTATTTGGGGTGGGCAAGACACCCAGTAC. V gene TRBV19 combines with J gene TRBJ2-5; D is perhaps TRBD2 (5 bases). The read ends 1 residue before the CDR3 terminus; that terminus is restored from the germline J gene. Deletions cut 2 bases from V and 3 bases from J, with 10 bases between. The CDR3 is made up of 14 amino acids. Germline CDR1 and CDR2: FNHDT and SITEND (reference sequence).